This note documents a single TCR beta chain sequence. Using immunoSEQ multiplex PCR, the repertoire was profiled, and TCRdb retains in-frame clones only, with some absent. The table lists around 12,000 clones, roughly 82% of them singletons. The record originates from a study of OX40 agonist ivuxolimab in advanced cancers. After removal of 10 bases from V and 0 bases from J, the junction contained 5 bases not matched to a gene. This CDR3 is 14 amino acids long. CDR1 LNHDA and CDR2 SQIVND come from the germline V gene (reference sequence). The sequencing used CD4+ or CD8+ T cells sorted from blood, collected in a trial of the OX40 agonist ivuxolimab. The clonotype originates from an adult with an advanced solid tumor such as melanoma, head and neck, liver or kidney cancer. The V call is TRBV19, the J call TRBJ1-5, with TRBD1 identical over 8 bases. The chain's CDR3 is CATLGQASNQPQHF. DNA for the CDR3: TGTGCCACCCTGGGACAGGCTAGCAATCAGCCCCAGCATTTT.